This T cell receptor (beta chain) appears in the sequencing data of a study of shared clonotypes between healthy human individuals. Naive CD8 populations comprised CD45RO-negative cells positively selected for CCR7, excluding terminally differentiated effector memory CD45RA+ cells. Recent acute infections and vaccinations were absent in the healthy HIV-negative adult donors. Per the authors' pipeline: Junction-only sequences without quality scores were provided by ImmunoSEQ, so filtering was different. Sequencing was performed with immunoSEQ multiplex PCR; in TCRdb, only in-frame clones are kept and a portion is missing. That table is the source of V, J and clone size, and D and trimming were worked out from the DNA. The data show roughly 2,000,000 clones, less than 95% seen once. The CDR3 covers 15 residues. CDR1 is SNHLY and CDR2 is FYNNEI in the germline V gene. Trimming removed 6 bases at V and 0 bases at J, with 12 bases between.

Specimen: naive CD8+ T cells sorted from blood. This TCR derives from a man in his late teens or twenties in good health. The J gene is TRBJ1-3, the V gene TRBV2; a weak D match, TRBD1 (5 bases). The DNA for the CDR3 is TGTGCCAGCAGGGGGGGGGTGACCTCTGGAAACACCATATATTTT. Its translation is CASRGGVTSGNTIYF.